Following are 10 T cell receptor beta chains from one sample sequenced in a study of T cells in Graves' hyperthyroidism and ophthalmopathy. Amplification of TCR beta CDR3 regions was performed using RNA transcripts as template. The HTBI set primed first-round TCR CDR3 RT-PCR. Using its own MiXCR run on the multiplex PCR reads, TCRdb lists one record per CDR3 protein. This sample yields about 420,000 distinct CDR3 sequences, of which 12% to 15% are seen a single time; 5.3% belongs to the top ten. Sequenced material: blood. The receptors shown here come from a woman under 30 with Graves' hyperthyroidism.

With respect to this clonotype: This could be a read error, since a much larger clone is one nucleotide away. The chain employs TRBV30 and TRBJ2-7; 10 nucleotides agree with TRBD2. CDR1 and CDR2 (germline): GTSNPN, SVGIG (reference sequence). The CDR3 runs 15 residues. The trim removed 3 bases at V and 4 bases at J, leaving 9 bases unmatched. The CDR3 sequence: CAWSRPDSGRYEQYF. Here the CDR3 DNA reads TGTGCCTGGAGCCGTCCGGATAGCGGGAGGTACGAGCAGTACTTC.

In the case of this clonotype: Compared with germline, one end of the junction differs, possibly owing to a read error. This chain connects TRBV20-1 to TRBJ2-4; perhaps D is TRBD1 or TRBD2 (5 bases each). The CDR3 has 16 amino acids. The germline CDR1 and CDR2 sequences are DFQATT and SNEGSKA (reference sequence). CDR3 DNA: TGCAGTGCTAGAGATGGGGCGGCCCTAGCCAAAAACATTCAGTACTTT. It specifies CSARDGAALAKNIQYF.

This clonotype was detected ten times or more. V gene TRBV3-1 combines with J gene TRBJ1-2; 7 bases are shared with TRBD1. V lost 4 bases, J lost 6 bases, and 8 bases stayed unmatched. CDR3 length: 14 amino acids. Germline-derived CDR1 and CDR2 are LGHDT and YNNKEL (reference sequence). CDR3 DNA: TGTGCCAGCAGCCCGGCAGACAGGGTGGATGGCTACACCTTC. This sequence encodes CASSPADRVDGYTF.

This clonotype was detected many times. CDR3 amino acids: CASLGRAEAFF. The CDR3, as DNA: TGTGCCTCCTTGGGCAGGGCCGAAGCTTTCTTT. This sequence joins TRBV19 and TRBJ1-1, with D maybe TRBD1 (5 bases). The germline V and J ends were trimmed by 11 bases and 8 bases, with 15 bases remaining between them. CDR1 is LNHDA and CDR2 is SQIVND in the germline V gene (reference sequence). The CDR3 extends over 11 amino acids.

This clonotype was counted many times. The rearrangement links TRBV20-1 to TRBJ2-1; 7 nucleotides line up with TRBD2. The CDR3 has 13 residues. V lost 6 bases and J lost 2; bases outside the gene matches: 4. Germline lookup yields CDR1 DFQATT and CDR2 SNEGSKA (reference sequence). This CDR3 is CSADGLAYNEQFF. CDR3 bases: TGCAGTGCCGATGGACTAGCCTACAATGAGCAGTTCTTC.

This clonotype has a count of ten or more. The chain couples TRBV7-2 to TRBJ2-2, with D tentatively TRBD2 (7 bases). Germline CDR1 reads SGHTA; CDR2 reads FQGNSA. With 3 bases removed from V and 4 bases from J, the gap between germline ends came to 18 bases. The CDR3 is 17 amino acids. CDR3 sequence (DNA): TGTGCCAGCAGCTTCGGTTGGAGGGAGGGGGGCACCGGGGAGCTGTTTTTT. Translated: CASSFGWREGGTGELFF.

The sample holds a few counts of this clonotype. The V call is TRBV20-1, the J call TRBJ1-1; 9 bases are a match to TRBD1. With V trimmed by 0 bases and J by 4 bases, 3 bases remained unmatched. The CDR3 loop spans 14 amino acids. Germline CDR1 and CDR2: DFQATT and SNEGSKA (reference sequence). The CDR3 loop is CSARDLGQGTEAFF. CDR3 sequence (DNA): TGCAGTGCTAGAGACTTGGGACAGGGCACTGAAGCTTTCTTT.

This clonotype was recorded a few times. The genes are TRBV5-1 and TRBJ2-5, with 7 bases matching TRBD2. J was trimmed by 3 bases and V by 1 base; bases with no gene match: 9. Germline V gene lookup returns CDR1 SGHRS and CDR2 YFSETQ. This CDR3 has 16 amino acids. Here the CDR3 DNA reads TGCGCCAGCAGCTTGATTCCCGGCCTAGCGGAAGAGACCCAGTACTTC. This codes for CASSLIPGLAEETQYF.

This clonotype appeared once. V usage is TRBV7-8 and J usage is TRBJ2-7; 7 bases are a match to TRBD1. CDR1 SGHVS and CDR2 FQNEAQ come from the germline V gene. The CDR3 spans 16 residues. With 5 bases clipped from V and 3 bases from J, the junction kept 13 bases outside the gene matches. DNA for the CDR3: TGTGCCAGCAGCCTCCTCAAAGGGGGCGGCTACTACGAGCAGTACTTC. Its protein is CASSLLKGGGYYEQYF.

To note about this clonotype: Possible read error: a much larger clone is one base away. The gene calls are TRBV28 and TRBJ1-1; 7 nucleotides agree with TRBD1. The germline V gene encodes CDR1 MDHEN and CDR2 SYDVKM. The CDR3 consists of 14 residues. V gave up 8 bases and J gave up 3 bases; unmatched junction bases: 9. The CDR3 is CASGRQGEDTEAFF. CDR3 coding DNA: TGTGCCAGCGGTCGACAGGGCGAGGACACTGAAGCTTTCTTT.